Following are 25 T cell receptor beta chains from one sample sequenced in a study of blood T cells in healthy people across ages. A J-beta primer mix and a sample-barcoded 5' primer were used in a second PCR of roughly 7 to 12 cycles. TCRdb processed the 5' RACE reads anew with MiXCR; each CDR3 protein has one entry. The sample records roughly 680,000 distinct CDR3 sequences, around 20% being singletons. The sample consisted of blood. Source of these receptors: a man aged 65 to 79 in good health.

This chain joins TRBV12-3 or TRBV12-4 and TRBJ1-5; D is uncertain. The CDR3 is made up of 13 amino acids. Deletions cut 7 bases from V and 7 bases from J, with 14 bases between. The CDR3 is CASTWAGGQPQHF. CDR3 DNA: TGTGCCAGCACTTGGGCAGGTGGACAGCCCCAGCATTTT.

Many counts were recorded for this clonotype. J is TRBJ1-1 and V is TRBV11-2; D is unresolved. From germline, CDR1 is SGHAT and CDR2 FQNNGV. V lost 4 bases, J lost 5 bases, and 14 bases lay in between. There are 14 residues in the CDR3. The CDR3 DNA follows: TGTGCCAGCAGCTCCGATCCCGCCGGGACTGAAGCTTTCTTT. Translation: CASSSDPAGTEAFF.

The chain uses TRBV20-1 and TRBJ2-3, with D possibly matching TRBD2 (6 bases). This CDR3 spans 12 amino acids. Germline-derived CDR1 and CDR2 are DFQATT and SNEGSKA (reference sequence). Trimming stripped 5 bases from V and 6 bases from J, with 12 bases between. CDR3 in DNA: TGCAGTGCTGGGGGGAGCGGGGATACGCAGTATTTT. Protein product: CSAGGSGDTQYF.

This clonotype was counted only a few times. The CDR3 spells CASSQEGHKYTEAFF. CDR3 sequence (DNA): TGCGCCAGCAGCCAAGAAGGACACAAGTACACTGAAGCTTTCTTT. This chain links TRBV4-1 with TRBJ1-1; TRBD1 might be the D (5 bases). Germline V CDR1 and CDR2: MGHRA, YSYEKL. The CDR3 runs 15 residues. V was cut by 0 bases and J by 3 bases, with 11 bases left in between.

As DNA, the CDR3 is TGTGCCACCCGGGAACCGGGACAGGGATACGAGCAGTACTTC. It translates to CATREPGQGYEQYF. V is TRBV2 and J is TRBJ2-7, with TRBD1 identical over 9 bases. The germline gives CDR1 SNHLY, CDR2 FYNNEI. The V segment lost 10 bases and the J segment 4 bases; nucleotides outside the gene matches: 11. The length of the CDR3 is 14 residues.

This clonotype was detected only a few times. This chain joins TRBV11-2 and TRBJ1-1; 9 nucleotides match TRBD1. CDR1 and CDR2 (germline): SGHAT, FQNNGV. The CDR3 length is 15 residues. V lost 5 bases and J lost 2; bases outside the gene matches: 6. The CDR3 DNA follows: TGTGCCAGCAGCACCACGGACAGGGGTAACACTGAAGCTTTCTTT. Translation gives CASSTTDRGNTEAFF.

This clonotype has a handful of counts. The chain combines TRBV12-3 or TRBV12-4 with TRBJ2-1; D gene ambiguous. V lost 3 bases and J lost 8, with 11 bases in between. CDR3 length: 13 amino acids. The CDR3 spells CASSFPPPHEQFF. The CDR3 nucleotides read TGTGCCAGCAGTTTCCCCCCCCCACATGAGCAGTTCTTC.

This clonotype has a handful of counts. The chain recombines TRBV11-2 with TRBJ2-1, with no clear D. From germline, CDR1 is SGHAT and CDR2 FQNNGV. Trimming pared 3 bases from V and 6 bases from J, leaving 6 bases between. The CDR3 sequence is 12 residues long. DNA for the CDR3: TGTGCCAGCAGCTTTCGTGCCAATGAGCAGTTCTTC. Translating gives CASSFRANEQFF.

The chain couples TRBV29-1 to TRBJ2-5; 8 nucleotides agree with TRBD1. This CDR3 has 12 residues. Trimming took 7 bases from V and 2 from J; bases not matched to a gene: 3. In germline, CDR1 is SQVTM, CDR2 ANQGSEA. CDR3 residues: CSGQGRQETQYF. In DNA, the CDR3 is TGCAGCGGACAGGGGAGACAAGAGACCCAGTACTTC.

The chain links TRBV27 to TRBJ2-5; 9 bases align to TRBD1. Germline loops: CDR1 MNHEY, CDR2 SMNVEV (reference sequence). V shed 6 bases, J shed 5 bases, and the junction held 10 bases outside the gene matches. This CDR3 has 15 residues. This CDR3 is CASSAPGQGLETQYF. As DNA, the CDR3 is TGTGCCAGCAGCGCACCGGGACAGGGATTGGAGACCCAGTACTTC.

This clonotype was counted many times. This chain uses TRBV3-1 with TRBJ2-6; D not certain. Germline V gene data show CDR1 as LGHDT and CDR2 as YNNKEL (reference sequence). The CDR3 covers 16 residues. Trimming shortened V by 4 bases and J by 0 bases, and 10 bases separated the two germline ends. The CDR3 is CASSPGLSSGANVLTF. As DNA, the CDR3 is TGTGCCAGCAGCCCAGGTCTGAGCTCTGGGGCCAACGTCCTGACTTTC.

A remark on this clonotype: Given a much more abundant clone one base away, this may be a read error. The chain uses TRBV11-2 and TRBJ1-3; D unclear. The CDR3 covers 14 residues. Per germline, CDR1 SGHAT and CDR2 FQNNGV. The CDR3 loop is CASSLVQSGNTVYF. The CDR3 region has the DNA TGTGCCAGCAGCTTAGTCCAGTCTGGAAACACCGTATATTTT.

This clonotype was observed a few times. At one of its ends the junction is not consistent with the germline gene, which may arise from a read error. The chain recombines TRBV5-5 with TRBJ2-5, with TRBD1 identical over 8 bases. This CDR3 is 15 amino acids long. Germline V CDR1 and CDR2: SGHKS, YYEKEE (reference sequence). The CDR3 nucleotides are TGTACCAGCAGCTTCTCCGGGACAGGAGGAGAGACCCAGTACTTC. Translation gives CTSSFSGTGGETQYF.

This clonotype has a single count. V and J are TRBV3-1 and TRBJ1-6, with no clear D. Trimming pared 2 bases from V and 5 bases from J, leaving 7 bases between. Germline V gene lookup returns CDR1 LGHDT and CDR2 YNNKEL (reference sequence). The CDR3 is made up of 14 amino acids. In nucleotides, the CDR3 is TGTGCCAGCAGCCAAAGGCAAAATAATTCACCCCTCCACTTT. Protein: CASSQRQNNSPLHF.

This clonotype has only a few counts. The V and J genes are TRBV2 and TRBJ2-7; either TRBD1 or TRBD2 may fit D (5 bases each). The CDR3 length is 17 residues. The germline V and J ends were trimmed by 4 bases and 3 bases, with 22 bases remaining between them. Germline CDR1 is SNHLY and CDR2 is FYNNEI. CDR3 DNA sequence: TGTGCCAGCAGTGTTAGTGAATCGGGACGGGCCCTCTACGAGCAGTACTTC. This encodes CASSVSESGRALYEQYF.

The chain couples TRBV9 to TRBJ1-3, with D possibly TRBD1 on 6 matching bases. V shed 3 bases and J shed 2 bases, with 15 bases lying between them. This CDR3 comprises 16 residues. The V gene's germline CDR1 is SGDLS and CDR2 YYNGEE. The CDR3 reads CASSGTGSPAGNTIYF. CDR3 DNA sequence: TGTGCCAGCAGCGGCACAGGGTCTCCCGCTGGAAACACCATATATTTT.

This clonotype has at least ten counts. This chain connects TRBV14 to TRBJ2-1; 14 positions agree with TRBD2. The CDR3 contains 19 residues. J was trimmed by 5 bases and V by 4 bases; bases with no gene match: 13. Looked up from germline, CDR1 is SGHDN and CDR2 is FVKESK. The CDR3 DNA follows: TGTGCCAGCAGCCCCCCCTTTGGACTAGCGGGAGGAGGGAACAATGAGCAGTTCTTC. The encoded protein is CASSPPFGLAGGGNNEQFF. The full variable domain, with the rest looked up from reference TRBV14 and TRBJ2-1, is EAGVTQFPSHSVIEKGQTVTLRCDPISGHDNLYWYRRVMGKEIKFLLHFVKESKQDESGMPNNRFLAERTGGTYSTLKVQPAELEDSGVYFCASSPPFGLAGGGNNEQFFGPGTRLTVL.

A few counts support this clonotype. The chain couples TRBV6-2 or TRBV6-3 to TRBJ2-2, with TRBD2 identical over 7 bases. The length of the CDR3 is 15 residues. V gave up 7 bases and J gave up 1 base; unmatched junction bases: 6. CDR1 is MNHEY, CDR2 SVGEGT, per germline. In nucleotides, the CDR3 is TGTGCCAGCAAAGGGGCTAGCGGGAACACCGGGGAGCTGTTTTTT. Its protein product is CASKGASGNTGELFF.

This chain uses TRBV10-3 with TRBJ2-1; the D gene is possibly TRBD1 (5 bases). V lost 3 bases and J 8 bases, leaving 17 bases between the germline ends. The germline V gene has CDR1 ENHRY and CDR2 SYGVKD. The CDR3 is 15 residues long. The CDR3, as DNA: TGTGCCATCAGTGAAACAGGTCTCAGTTTCGATGAGCAGTTCTTC. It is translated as CAISETGLSFDEQFF.

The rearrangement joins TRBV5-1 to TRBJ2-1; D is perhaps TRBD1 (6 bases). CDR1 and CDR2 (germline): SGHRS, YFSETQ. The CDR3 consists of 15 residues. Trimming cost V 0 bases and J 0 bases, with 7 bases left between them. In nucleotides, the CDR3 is TGCGCCAGCAGCTTGGCCAGGGGCTCCTACAATGAGCAGTTCTTC. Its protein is CASSLARGSYNEQFF.

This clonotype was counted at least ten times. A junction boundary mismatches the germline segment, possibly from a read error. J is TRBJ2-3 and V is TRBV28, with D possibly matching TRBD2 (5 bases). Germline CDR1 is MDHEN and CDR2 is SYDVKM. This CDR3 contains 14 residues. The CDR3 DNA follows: TGCGCCAGCAGCTTGTTAGCGAGCACAGATACGCAGTATTTT. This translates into CASSLLASTDTQYF.

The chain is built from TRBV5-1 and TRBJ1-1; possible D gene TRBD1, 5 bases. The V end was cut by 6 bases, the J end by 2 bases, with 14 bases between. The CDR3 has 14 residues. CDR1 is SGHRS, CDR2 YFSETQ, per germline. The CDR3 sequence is CASTKGTENTEAFF. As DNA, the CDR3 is TGCGCCAGCACTAAGGGGACGGAAAACACTGAAGCTTTCTTT.

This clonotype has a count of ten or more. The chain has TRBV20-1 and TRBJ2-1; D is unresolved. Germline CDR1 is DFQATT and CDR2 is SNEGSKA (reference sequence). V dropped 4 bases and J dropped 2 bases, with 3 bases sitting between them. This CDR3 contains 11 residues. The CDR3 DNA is TGCAGTGCTAAGCCCTACAATGAGCAGTTCTTC. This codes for CSAKPYNEQFF.

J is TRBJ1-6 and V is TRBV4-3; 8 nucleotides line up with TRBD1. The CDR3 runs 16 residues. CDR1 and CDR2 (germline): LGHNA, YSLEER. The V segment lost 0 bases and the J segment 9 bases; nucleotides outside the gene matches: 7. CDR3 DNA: TGCGCCAGCAGCCAAGATTGGGCAGGGGGCCGTTCACCCCTCCACTTT. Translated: CASSQDWAGGRSPLHF.

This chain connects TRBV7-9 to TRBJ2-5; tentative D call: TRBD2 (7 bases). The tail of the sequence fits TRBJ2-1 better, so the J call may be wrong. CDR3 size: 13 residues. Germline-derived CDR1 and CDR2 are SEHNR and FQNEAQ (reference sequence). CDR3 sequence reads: CASSQRGGDEQFF. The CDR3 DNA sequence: TGTGCCAGCAGCCAGAGGGGGGGTGACGAGCAGTTCTTC.